This T cell receptor (beta chain) was retrieved from a study of PD-L1 blockade in urothelial cancer. The wider study: Males with bladder-origin urothelial cancer made up about 85% of the roughly 29 patients.

Using immunoSEQ multiplex PCR, the repertoire was profiled, and TCRdb retains in-frame clones only, with some absent. The sample has around 51,000 clones, approximately 86% seen once. Trimming cost V 5 bases and J 15 bases, with 23 bases left between them. Germline CDR1 and CDR2: SGHTA and FQGNSA. The length of the CDR3 is 14 residues. The sample here was PBMCs, taken around atezolizumab (anti-PD-L1) treatment. The TCR sequence derives from a man in his sixties with urothelial cancer. This sequence joins TRBV7-2 and TRBJ2-1, with D possibly being TRBD1 (5 bases). CDR3 loop: CASSAAGALVRWFF. The CDR3 DNA reads as TGTGCCAGCAGCGCAGCTGGGGCTTTAGTGAGATGGTTCTTC.